This T cell receptor beta chain was obtained from a study of blood T cells in healthy people across ages. The authors ran a second PCR of 7 to 11 cycles using a sample-barcoded 5' primer and a J-beta primer mix. Using its own MiXCR run on the 5' RACE reads, TCRdb lists one record per CDR3 protein. The data show hundreds of thousands of distinct CDR3 sequences, with less than 25% seen just once and approximately 10% held by the top ten. Trimming removed 6 bases at V and 5 bases at J, with 16 bases between. From germline, CDR1 is SGHAT and CDR2 FQDESV (reference sequence). This CDR3 is 15 amino acids long. The same data also contributed to another study, on T cells of mothers and their children. This second study says: Researchers put all of the extracted RNA into cDNA synthesis, using around 1.5 ug per 15 ul. It was through the M1S primer of the second PCR that sample barcodes and 2-4 random nucleotides were added. Related mother-child pairs showed slightly, non-significantly higher overlap than unrelated pairs.

The origin of this receptor is a boy younger than 18 in good health. Sequencing used blood. This chain connects TRBV11-1 to TRBJ2-2; weak D call: TRBD1 (6 bases). The CDR3, as DNA: TGTGCCAGCAGTCCGCGGACAGTCGGGACCGGGGAGCTGTTTTTT. It translates to CASSPRTVGTGELFF.